The 11 T cell receptor beta chains below were found in one sample sequenced in a study of technical replicates of blood from a few donors (dated by TCRdb to about 2017). The library relied on the immunoSEQ multiplex PCR assay. Sourced from immuneACCESS, this table was stored by TCRdb with only in-frame sequences that have V and J called. A share of the clones is absent; for the studies checked, an unresolved V gene accounts for under half, and the remainder has no known explanation. Within this sample are about 94,000 clones, with 90% to 97% of them counted one time only. The top ten hold 0.35% to 0.45% of the sample. Sequencing input: T cells isolated from PBMCs. Source of these receptors: a human donor in good health.

The rearrangement joins TRBV7-9 to TRBJ2-3, with 11 nucleotides matching TRBD2. CDR1 and CDR2 (germline): SEHNR, FQNEAQ (reference sequence). This CDR3 spans 18 amino acids. J lost 0 bases, V lost 5 bases, and 10 bases had no gene match. The CDR3 sequence is CASSPNGTSGISTDTQYF. DNA for the CDR3: TGTGCCAGCAGCCCTAATGGGACTAGCGGAATTAGCACAGATACGCAGTATTTT. The full variable domain, in which reference TRBV7-9 and TRBJ2-3 provide the parts outside the CDR3, is DTGVSQNPRHKITKRGQNVTFRCDPISEHNRLYWYRQTLGQGPEFLTYFQNEAQLEKSRLLSDRFSAERPKGSFSTLEIQRTEQGDSAMYLCASSPNGTSGISTDTQYFGPGTRLTVL.

In its sample, this clone was seen once. The rearrangement links TRBV7-9 to TRBJ2-7; tentative D call: TRBD2 (6 bases). Germline CDR1 and CDR2: SEHNR and FQNEAQ (reference sequence). Trimming removed 10 bases at V and 3 bases at J, with 13 bases between. The CDR3 covers 12 residues. CDR3 region: CATRRGVYEQYF. The CDR3 bases are TGTGCCACCCGGCGGGGTGTCTACGAGCAGTACTTC.

The chain employs TRBV28 and TRBJ2-1; TRBD1 agrees at 9 bases. This CDR3 region has 16 residues. The germline V gene has CDR1 MDHEN and CDR2 SYDVKM. The junction had 7 bases not matched to a gene; V was cut back by 3 bases and J by 4 bases. The CDR3 loop is CASSFLGQGPYNEQFF. The CDR3 DNA reads TGTGCCAGCAGTTTCCTGGGACAGGGACCGTACAATGAGCAGTTCTTC.

This chain links TRBV4-3 with TRBJ2-7; 12 nucleotides line up with TRBD1. The V and J ends lost 0 bases and 3 bases, in that order; junction bases with no gene match: 9. The germline gives CDR1 LGHNA, CDR2 YSLEER. This CDR3 has 18 residues. The DNA of the CDR3 is TGCGCCAGCAGCCAAGAGTGGGACAGGGGGCTATTTGACTACGAGCAGTACTTC. Translated: CASSQEWDRGLFDYEQYF.

This chain links TRBV7-2 with TRBJ1-3; TRBD1 agrees at 8 bases. There are 15 residues in the CDR3. The germline V gene encodes CDR1 SGHTA and CDR2 FQGNSA. The V segment lost 5 bases and the J segment 4 bases; nucleotides outside the gene matches: 7. The CDR3 coding sequence is TGTGCCAGCAGCGCGGGACAGGCGTACGGAAACACCATATATTTT. It specifies CASSAGQAYGNTIYF.

The rearrangement links TRBV7-3 to TRBJ2-1, with 7 bases identical to TRBD2. The CDR3 totals 12 residues. Germline lookup yields CDR1 SGHTA and CDR2 FQGTGA. Trimming removed 8 bases from V and 8 bases from J; junction bases left unmatched: 6. CDR3 DNA: TGTGCCAGCGGGGCGGGAGAGCATGAGCAGTTCTTC. It specifies CASGAGEHEQFF. Together with reference TRBV7-3 and TRBJ2-1, the CDR3 gives the full variable domain: GAGVSQTPSNKVTEKGKYVELRCDPISGHTALYWYRQSLGQGPEFLIYFQGTGAADDSGLPNDRFFAVRPEGSVSTLKIQRTERGDSAVYLCASGAGEHEQFFGPGTRLTVL.

This chain connects TRBV7-8 to TRBJ2-5; possibly TRBD1 for D (6 bases). Trimming cost V 5 bases and J 2 bases, with 12 bases left between them. CDR1 and CDR2 (germline): SGHVS, FQNEAQ. This CDR3 is 14 amino acids long. CDR3 sequence (DNA): TGTGCCAGCAGCGTCAGGGGTGTACAAGAGACCCAGTACTTC. It is translated as CASSVRGVQETQYF.

The chain carries TRBV27 and TRBJ1-5; D possibly corresponds to TRBD1 (6 bases). V was clipped by 5 bases and J by 7 bases, with 12 bases between them. The CDR3 covers 13 residues. The V gene's germline CDR1 is MNHEY and CDR2 SMNVEV (reference sequence). The CDR3 DNA reads as TGTGCCAGCAGTCTGGGGGCTTGGCAGCCCCAGCATTTT. It specifies CASSLGAWQPQHF.

The sample holds a few counts of this clone. The V call is TRBV2, the J call TRBJ1-1; tentative D call: TRBD1 (6 bases). Trimming pared 7 bases from V and 3 bases from J, leaving 6 bases between. Germline V gene sequence: CDR1 SNHLY, CDR2 FYNNEI. The CDR3 length is 11 residues. The CDR3: CASNRDTEAFF. The CDR3 DNA reads as TGTGCCAGCAACAGGGACACTGAAGCTTTCTTT.

V usage is TRBV2 and J usage is TRBJ2-1; a weak D match, TRBD2 (6 bases). The CDR3 has 15 amino acids. The ends were cut back, 8 bases at V and 0 bases at J, with 14 bases in the middle. The germline V gene encodes CDR1 SNHLY and CDR2 FYNNEI. The CDR3 is CASLGRYPSYNEQFF. The CDR3, as DNA: TGTGCCAGCCTGGGGAGGTACCCCTCCTACAATGAGCAGTTCTTC. Combining the CDR3 with reference TRBV2 and TRBJ2-1 gives the whole variable domain EPEVTQTPSHQVTQMGQEVILRCVPISNHLYFYWYRQILGQKVEFLVSFYNNEISEKSEIFDDQFSVERPDGSNFTLKIRSTKLEDSAMYFCASLGRYPSYNEQFFGPGTRLTVL.

There are a few counts of this clone. The rearrangement links TRBV5-4 to TRBJ2-5, with 9 bases aligning to TRBD2. The CDR3 is 13 amino acids. Per germline, CDR1 SGHNT and CDR2 YYREEE (reference sequence). The junction had 2 bases not matched to a gene; V was cut back by 3 bases and J by 5 bases. This chain's CDR3 is CASSSGLAETQYF. CDR3 nucleotides: TGTGCCAGCAGCTCGGGACTAGCTGAGACCCAGTACTTC. The full variable domain, in which reference TRBV5-4 and TRBJ2-5 provide the parts outside the CDR3, is ETGVTQSPTHLIKTRGQQVTLRCSSQSGHNTVSWYQQALGQGPQFIFQYYREEENGRGNFPPRFSGLQFPNYSSELNVNALELDDSALYLCASSSGLAETQYFGPGTRLLVL.